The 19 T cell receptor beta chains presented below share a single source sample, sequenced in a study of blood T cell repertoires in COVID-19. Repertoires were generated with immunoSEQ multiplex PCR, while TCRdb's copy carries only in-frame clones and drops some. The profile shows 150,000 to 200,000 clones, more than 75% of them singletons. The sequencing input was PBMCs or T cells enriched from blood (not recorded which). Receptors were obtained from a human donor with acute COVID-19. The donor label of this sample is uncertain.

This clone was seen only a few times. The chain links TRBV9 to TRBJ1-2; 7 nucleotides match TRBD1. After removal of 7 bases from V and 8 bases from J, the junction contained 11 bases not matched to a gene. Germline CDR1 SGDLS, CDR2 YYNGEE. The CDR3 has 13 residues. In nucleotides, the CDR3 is TGTGCCAGCGGGACAGACCTGCCGGAGGGCTACACCTTC. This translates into CASGTDLPEGYTF.

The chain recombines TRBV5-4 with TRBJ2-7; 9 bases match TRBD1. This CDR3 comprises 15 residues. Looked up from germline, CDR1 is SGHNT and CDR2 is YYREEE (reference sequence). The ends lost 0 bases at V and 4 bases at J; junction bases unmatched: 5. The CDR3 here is CASSLGVTGGYEQYF. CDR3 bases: TGTGCCAGCAGCTTGGGGGTGACAGGGGGTTACGAGCAGTACTTC.

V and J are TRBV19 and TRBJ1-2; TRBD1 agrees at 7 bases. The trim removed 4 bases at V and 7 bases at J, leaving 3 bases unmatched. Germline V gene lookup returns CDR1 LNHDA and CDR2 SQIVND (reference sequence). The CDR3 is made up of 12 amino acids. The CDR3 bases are TGTGCCAGTAGTAGCCGACAGGGTGGCTACACCTTC. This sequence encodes CASSSRQGGYTF.

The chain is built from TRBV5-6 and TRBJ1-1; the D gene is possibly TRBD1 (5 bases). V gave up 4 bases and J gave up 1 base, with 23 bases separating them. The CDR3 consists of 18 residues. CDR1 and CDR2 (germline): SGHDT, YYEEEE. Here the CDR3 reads CASSRRGVALSGNTEAFF. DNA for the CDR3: TGTGCCAGCAGCCGACGGGGGGTGGCTCTCTCCGGGAACACTGAAGCTTTCTTT.

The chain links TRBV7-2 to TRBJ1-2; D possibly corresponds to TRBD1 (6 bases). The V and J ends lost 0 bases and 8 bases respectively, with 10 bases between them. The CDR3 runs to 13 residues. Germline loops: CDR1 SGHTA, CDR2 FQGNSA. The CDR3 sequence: CASSLAQGEGYTF. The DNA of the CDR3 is TGTGCCAGCAGCTTAGCACAGGGCGAGGGCTACACCTTC.

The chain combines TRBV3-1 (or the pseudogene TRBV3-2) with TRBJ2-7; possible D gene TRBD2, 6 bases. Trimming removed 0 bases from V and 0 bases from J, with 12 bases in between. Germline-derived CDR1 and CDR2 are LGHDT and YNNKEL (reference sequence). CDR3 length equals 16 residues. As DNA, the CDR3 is TGTGCCAGCAGCCAAGATGGGGGACTCAGCTCCTACGAGCAGTACTTC. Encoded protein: CASSQDGGLSSYEQYF.

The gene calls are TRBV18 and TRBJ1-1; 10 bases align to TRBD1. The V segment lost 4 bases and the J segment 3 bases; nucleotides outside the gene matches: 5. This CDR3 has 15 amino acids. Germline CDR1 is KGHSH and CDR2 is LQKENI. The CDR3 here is CASSLRQGADTEAFF. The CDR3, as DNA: TGTGCCAGCTCACTAAGACAGGGGGCCGACACTGAAGCTTTCTTT.

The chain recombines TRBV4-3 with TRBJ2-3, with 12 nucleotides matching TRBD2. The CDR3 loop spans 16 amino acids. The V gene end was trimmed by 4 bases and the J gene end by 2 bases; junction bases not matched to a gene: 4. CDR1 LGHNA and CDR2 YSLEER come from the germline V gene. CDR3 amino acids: CASSPRTSGVTDTQYF. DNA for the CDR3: TGCGCCAGCAGCCCCCGGACTAGCGGGGTCACAGATACGCAGTATTTT.

DNA of the CDR3: TGTGCCATCAGGACAGGGACGGGGGGAAACACCATATATTTT. This encodes CAIRTGTGGNTIYF. This chain links TRBV10-3 with TRBJ1-3; 7 nucleotides agree with TRBD1. The CDR3 is made up of 14 amino acids. The V and J ends lost 6 bases and 4 bases, in that order; junction bases with no gene match: 6. Germline loops: CDR1 ENHRY, CDR2 SYGVKD.

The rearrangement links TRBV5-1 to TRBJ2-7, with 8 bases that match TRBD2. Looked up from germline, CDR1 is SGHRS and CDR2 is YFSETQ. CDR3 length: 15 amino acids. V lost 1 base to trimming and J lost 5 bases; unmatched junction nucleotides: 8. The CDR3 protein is CASSLRAGGVDEQYF. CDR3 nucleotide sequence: TGCGCCAGCAGCTTGAGGGCGGGGGGCGTGGACGAGCAGTACTTC.

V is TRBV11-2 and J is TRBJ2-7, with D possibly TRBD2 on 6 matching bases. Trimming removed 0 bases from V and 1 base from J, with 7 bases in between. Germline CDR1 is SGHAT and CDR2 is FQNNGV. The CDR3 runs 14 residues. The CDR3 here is CASSLEGTSYEQYF. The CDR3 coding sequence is TGTGCCAGCAGCTTAGAGGGGACTTCCTACGAGCAGTACTTC. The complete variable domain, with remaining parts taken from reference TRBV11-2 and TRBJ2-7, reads EAGVAQSPRYKIIEKRQSVAFWCNPISGHATLYWYQQILGQGPKLLIQFQNNGVVDDSQLPKDRFSAERLKGVDSTLKIQPAKLEDSAVYLCASSLEGTSYEQYFGPGTRLTVT.

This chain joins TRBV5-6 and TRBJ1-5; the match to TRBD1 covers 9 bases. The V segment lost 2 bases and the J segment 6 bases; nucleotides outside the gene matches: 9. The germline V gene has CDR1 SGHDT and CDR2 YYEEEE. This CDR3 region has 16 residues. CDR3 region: CASSFMGGQGSQPQHF. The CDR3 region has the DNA TGTGCCAGCAGCTTCATGGGCGGACAGGGGAGTCAGCCCCAGCATTTT.

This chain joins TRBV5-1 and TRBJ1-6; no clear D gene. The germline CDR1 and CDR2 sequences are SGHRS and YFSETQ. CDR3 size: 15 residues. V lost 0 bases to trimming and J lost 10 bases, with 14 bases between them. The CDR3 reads CASSLDGREASPLHF. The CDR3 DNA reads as TGCGCCAGCAGCTTGGACGGGCGGGAGGCATCACCCCTCCACTTT.

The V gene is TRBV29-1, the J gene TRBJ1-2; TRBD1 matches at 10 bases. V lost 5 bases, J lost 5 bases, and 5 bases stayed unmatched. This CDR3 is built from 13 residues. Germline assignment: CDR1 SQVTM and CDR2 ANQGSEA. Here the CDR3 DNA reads TGCAGCGTTAAATTGGGACAGGGGTATGGCTACACCTTC. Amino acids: CSVKLGQGYGYTF.

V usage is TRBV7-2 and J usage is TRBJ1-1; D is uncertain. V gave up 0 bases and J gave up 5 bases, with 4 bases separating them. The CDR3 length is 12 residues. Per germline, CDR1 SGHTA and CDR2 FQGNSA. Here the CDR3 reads CASSLAQTEAFF. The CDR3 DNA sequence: TGTGCCAGCAGCTTAGCCCAAACTGAAGCTTTCTTT.

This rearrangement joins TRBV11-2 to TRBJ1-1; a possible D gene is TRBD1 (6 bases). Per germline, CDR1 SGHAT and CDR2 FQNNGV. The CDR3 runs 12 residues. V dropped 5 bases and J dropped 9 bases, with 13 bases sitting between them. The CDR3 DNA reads TGTGCCAGCAGCCGCCAAGGACAGAAAGCTTTCTTT. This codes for CASSRQGQKAFF.

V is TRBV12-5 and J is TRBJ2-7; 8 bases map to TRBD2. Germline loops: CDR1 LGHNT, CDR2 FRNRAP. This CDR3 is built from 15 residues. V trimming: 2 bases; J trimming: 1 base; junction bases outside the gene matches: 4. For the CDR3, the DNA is TGTGCTAGTGGTTTGAGTAGCGGGGCTTCCTACGAGCAGTACTTC. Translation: CASGLSSGASYEQYF.

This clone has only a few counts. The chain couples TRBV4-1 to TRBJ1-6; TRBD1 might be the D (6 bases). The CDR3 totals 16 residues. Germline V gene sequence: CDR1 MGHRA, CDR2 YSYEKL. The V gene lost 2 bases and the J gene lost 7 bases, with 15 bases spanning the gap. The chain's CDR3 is CASSQLTNTGNSPLHF. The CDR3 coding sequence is TGCGCCAGCAGCCAACTAACCAATACAGGGAATTCACCCCTCCACTTT.

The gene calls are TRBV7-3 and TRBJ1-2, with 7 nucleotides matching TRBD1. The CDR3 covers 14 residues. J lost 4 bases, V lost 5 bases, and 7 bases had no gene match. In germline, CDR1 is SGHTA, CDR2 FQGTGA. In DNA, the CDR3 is TGTGCCAGCAGCGCCCACCGGGACAGCTATGGCTACACCTTC. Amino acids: CASSAHRDSYGYTF.